This T cell receptor (beta chain) was obtained from a study of low-dose radiotherapy and immunotherapy resistance in tumors (dated by TCRdb to between 2021 and 2022). Broadly, across the study: In Cohort 1, 0.5 Gy per fraction was delivered every 2 weeks, and a total PTV dose of 6.5 Gy was prescribed. Eight patients were included in the translational analysis: three from the first dose cohort and the first five from the second dose cohort. Patients took aspirin 300 mg orally once daily for four cycles, starting on cycle 1 day 1. Randomization of trial participants into treatment groups was not performed. Cyclophosphamide 200 mg/m2 was given intravenously every two weeks, one day before each radiation and immunotherapy administration. Patients were given nivolumab as a 240 mg flat dose every two weeks and ipilimumab at 1 mg/kg every six weeks, with both drugs delivered intravenously. Cohort 2 received 1 Gy per fraction every two weeks, with a total of 13 Gy over 26 weeks.

The time point label on this specimen signifies: before trial treatment. The donors took part in RACIN, a single-arm, phase I, dose-escalation trial that combined nivolumab, ipilimumab, aspirin, low-dose cyclophosphamide and low-dose radiotherapy. Patients were eligible if they had advanced solid tumors that were TIL-negative. The reads were generated on an Illumina HiSeq 2500. First-strand cDNA was synthesized using Superscript III and a set of TRAV- and TRBV-specific primers, so that both TCRalpha and TCRbeta chains were covered. A roughly 18-cycle PCR with Phusion amplified the TCRs, pairing a constant-region primer with the adapter that was attached to the V primers. Amplification of the isolated mRNA was done with the MessageAmp II aRNA Amplification Kit, which involved an approximately 15-hour in vitro transcription at 37 degrees C. The Dynabeads mRNA DIRECT Purification Kit was used to isolate mRNA for TCR sequencing. Indexed Illumina adapters were added in a second Phusion PCR of 25 to 30 cycles, and the PCR products were purified with AMPure XP beads. Turning to the authors' computational methods: Using custom Perl scripts, TCR sequences encoding the same protein were pooled, out-of-frame sequences were removed, and the abundance of each clonotype was computed. Any TCR sequence backed by just one read was left out of the analysis. Among the metrics used to describe the repertoires were Shannon entropy, Gini index, clonality, richness, and the frequency of TCRs shared between repertoires. The public reads were reanalyzed by TCRdb: fastp trimming at Q25, MiXCR alignment, in-frame beta chains only. Each CDR3 protein gets just one entry, which takes the most common genes and DNA from the rows behind it. V and J calls and clone size were set by TCRdb, not the authors. The table for this sample lists some 71,000 distinct CDR3 sequences; roughly 30% of them were counted only once. The ten top clones hold roughly 10% of the sample.

As encoded in the germline V gene, CDR1 is MDHEN while CDR2 is SYDVKM. Taken from cysteine to phenylalanine, the CDR3 has 15 residues. Left in the record is the CDR3 DNA by itself, 45 bases read in frame from the first base. V loses 6 bases of germline sequence and J loses 10 bases, and the interval between the two ends is 22 bases. With respect to this clonotype: Its antigen is not yet known. With only one base between it and a far larger clone, this is likely a read error.

The material was PBMCs, obtained before treatment. The chain was built from TRBV28 and TRBJ2-1; possibly the D gene is TRBD1, per 6 matching bases. The clonotype was recovered from a female donor with ovarian cancer. The CDR3 in this case is CASSPVSRGSYEQFF. In nucleotide form, the sequence is TGTGCCAGCAGCCCGGTCTCCAGGGGCTCCTACGAGCAGTTCTTC.